The 14 T cell receptor beta chains below were found in one sample sequenced in a study of cytomegalovirus exposure and HLA in healthy donors (TCRdb year 2017). The method was the immunoSEQ multiplex PCR assay. TCRdb's version of the immuneACCESS table is confined to in-frame rearrangements and falls short of the full clone set. An unresolved V gene accounts for under half of the shortfall where checked; the remainder is of unknown origin. This sample holds approximately 110,000 clones; approximately 94% were observed only once. Approximately 1.2% of the sample goes to the ten largest clones. Sequencing input: PBMCs. These receptors were taken from a woman aged 18-30 years in good health and CMV-seronegative.

V gene TRBV13 combines with J gene TRBJ2-5; 8 nucleotides line up with TRBD1. The closer fit of TRBJ2-7 to the DNA end suggests the J call may be wrong. The length of the CDR3 is 15 residues. Germline assignment: CDR1 PRHDT and CDR2 FYEKMQ (reference sequence). The CDR3 DNA follows: TGTGCCAGCAGCTTAGGCCTGGGGACAGGAGACGAGCAGTACTTC. Its protein product is CASSLGLGTGDEQYF.

The rearrangement uses TRBV5-1 and TRBJ2-3; D is unclear. The V end was cut by 5 bases, the J end by 5 bases, with 15 bases between. The CDR3 consists of 14 residues. Germline assignment: CDR1 SGHRS and CDR2 YFSETQ. CDR3 bases: TGCGCCAGCAGTTCCTTCCTAGGTGGAGATACGCAGTATTTT. Translation gives CASSSFLGGDTQYF. The variable domain in full, with the rest retrieved from reference TRBV5-1 and TRBJ2-3, is KAGVTQTPRYLIKTRGQQVTLSCSPISGHRSVSWYQQTPGQGLQFLFEYFSETQRNKGNFPGRFSGRQFSNSRSEMNVSTLELGDSALYLCASSSFLGGDTQYFGPGTRLTVL.

J is TRBJ1-6 and V is TRBV7-2; D call uncertain. CDR3 length equals 15 residues. The V gene's germline CDR1 is SGHTA and CDR2 FQGNSA. With 8 bases removed from V and 14 bases from J, the gap between germline ends came to 25 bases. CDR3 DNA: TGTGCCAGCCGGCCTCCACTCTCTGCGGGGAGAGCCCTCCACTTT. This encodes CASRPPLSAGRALHF.

This sequence joins TRBV28 and TRBJ1-2; 7 nucleotides align to TRBD1. The CDR3 length is 15 residues. J was trimmed by 6 bases and V by 5 bases; bases with no gene match: 12. Germline assignment: CDR1 MDHEN and CDR2 SYDVKM. The CDR3 sequence is CASSRDSPAWNGYTF. CDR3 in DNA: TGTGCCAGCAGTAGGGACAGCCCGGCGTGGAATGGCTACACCTTC.

The chain has TRBV29-1 and TRBJ1-3; D is unclear. V shed 5 bases and J shed 8 bases, with 10 bases lying between them. Germline CDR1 is SQVTM and CDR2 is ANQGSEA. The CDR3 has 11 amino acids. CDR3 sequence (DNA): TGCAGCGTTTTTCGGGAATACACCATATATTTT. The encoded protein is CSVFREYTIYF. The full variable domain, in which reference TRBV29-1 and TRBJ1-3 provide the parts outside the CDR3, is SAVISQKPSRDICQRGTSLTIQCQVDSQVTMMFWYRQQPGQSLTLIATANQGSEATYESGFVIDKFPISRPNLTFSTLTVSNMSPEDSSIYLCSVFREYTIYFGEGSWLTVV.

This CDR3 is CATSRTRTSGVTDTQYF. CDR3 sequence (DNA): TGTGCCACCAGCAGAACTAGGACTAGCGGGGTCACAGATACGCAGTATTTT. This chain connects TRBV15 to TRBJ2-3, with 12 bases aligning to TRBD2. CDR3 length equals 17 residues. V trimming: 2 bases; J trimming: 2 bases; junction bases outside the gene matches: 5. Germline V gene sequence: CDR1 LNHNV, CDR2 YYDKDF (reference sequence).

This clone was detected once. The genes are TRBV5-1 and TRBJ1-2; 10 nucleotides agree with TRBD1. Looked up from germline, CDR1 is SGHRS and CDR2 is YFSETQ. The V and J ends lost 2 bases and 0 bases, in that order; junction bases with no gene match: 7. The CDR3 length is 17 residues. In DNA, the CDR3 is TGCGCCAGCAGCTTTACCGGGACAGGGGCCGCTAACTATGGCTACACCTTC. Translated: CASSFTGTGAANYGYTF.

The rearrangement links TRBV27 to TRBJ2-3; TRBD2 agrees at 9 bases. V shed 2 bases, J shed 4 bases, and the junction held 7 bases outside the gene matches. The CDR3 totals 16 residues. In germline, CDR1 is MNHEY, CDR2 SMNVEV (reference sequence). The DNA for the CDR3 is TGTGCCAGCAGTTTAAGGTGGGCGGGAGGGGCAGATACGCAGTATTTT. Translated, it gives CASSLRWAGGADTQYF.

The CDR3 reads CASSPAGAGANTEAFF. CDR3 nucleotide sequence: TGTGCCAGCTCACCGGCAGGGGCAGGGGCGAACACTGAAGCTTTCTTT. This chain connects TRBV18 to TRBJ1-1; possibly TRBD1 for D (6 bases). This CDR3 contains 16 residues. Germline assignment: CDR1 KGHSH and CDR2 LQKENI. V was trimmed by 3 bases and J by 1 base, leaving 15 bases between them.

The chain uses TRBV5-1 and TRBJ2-2; TRBD1 matches at 9 bases. The germline CDR1 and CDR2 sequences are SGHRS and YFSETQ. V was clipped by 7 bases and J by 1 base; unmatched bases: 2. This CDR3 is 14 amino acids long. The CDR3 sequence is CASEGQGNTGELFF. The CDR3 DNA reads TGCGCCAGCGAGGGACAGGGGAACACCGGGGAGCTGTTTTTT.

V is TRBV27 and J is TRBJ1-5; tentatively, D is TRBD1 (6 bases). Germline V gene lookup returns CDR1 MNHEY and CDR2 SMNVEV (reference sequence). The CDR3 has 14 residues. Trimming cost V 4 bases and J 7 bases, with 14 bases left between them. CDR3 nucleotide sequence: TGTGCCAGCAGTTCCGGGACAAGGGCACAGCCCCAGCATTTT. Protein sequence: CASSSGTRAQPQHF.

The table lists this clone with a few counts. Additional DNA sequences in this sample encode the identical CDR3. The V and J genes are TRBV5-1 and TRBJ2-7; 11 bases match TRBD1. The CDR3 consists of 15 residues. Germline-derived CDR1 and CDR2 are SGHRS and YFSETQ. V lost 4 bases and J lost 4; bases outside the gene matches: 7. The CDR3 DNA reads as TGCGCCAGCAGCGAGGCCGGGACAGGGGGTTACGAGCAGTACTTC. It yields the protein CASSEAGTGGYEQYF. Drawing the rest from reference TRBV5-1 and TRBJ2-7, the complete variable domain is KAGVTQTPRYLIKTRGQQVTLSCSPISGHRSVSWYQQTPGQGLQFLFEYFSETQRNKGNFPGRFSGRQFSNSRSEMNVSTLELGDSALYLCASSEAGTGGYEQYFGPGTRLTVT.

This clone was recorded once. V gene TRBV9 combines with J gene TRBJ1-2, with unresolved D. The CDR3 has 14 residues. V was trimmed by 2 bases and J by 2 bases, leaving 10 bases between them. Germline V gene data show CDR1 as SGDLS and CDR2 as YYNGEE. DNA for the CDR3: TGTGCCAGCAGCGTGTTGGCCGGGAACTATGGCTACACCTTC. Residues: CASSVLAGNYGYTF.

CDR3 nucleotide sequence: TGTGCCTGGAGTGTACGAGAAGCGGGGGGTTACAATGAGCAGTTCTTC. Translating gives CAWSVREAGGYNEQFF. The chain carries TRBV30 and TRBJ2-1; 9 nucleotides line up with TRBD2. V gave up 0 bases and J gave up 4 bases; unmatched junction bases: 7. The CDR3 length is 16 residues. CDR1 and CDR2 (germline): GTSNPN, SVGIG (reference sequence).